The 8 T cell receptor beta chains reported below all come from one sample, sequenced in a study of cytomegalovirus exposure and HLA in healthy donors. The PCR was carried out with 60 Vbeta primers and 13 Jbeta primers. Repertoires were generated with immunoSEQ multiplex PCR, while TCRdb's copy carries only in-frame clones and drops some. In all, the sample yields approximately 40,000 clones. Sequencing input: PBMCs. The receptors derive from a woman aged 25 to 39 in good health and CMV-seronegative.

The chain recombines TRBV19 with TRBJ1-1; TRBD1 aligns across 7 bases. This CDR3 comprises 15 residues. The J segment lost 3 bases and the V segment lost 1 base, leaving 5 bases of the junction unmatched. Germline V gene sequence: CDR1 LNHDA, CDR2 SQIVND (reference sequence). CDR3: CASSIAGGHDTEAFF. The CDR3 DNA sequence: TGTGCCAGTAGTATAGCAGGGGGGCACGACACTGAAGCTTTCTTT. The whole variable domain, filled in from reference TRBV19 and TRBJ1-1, reads DGGITQSPKYLFRKEGQNVTLSCEQNLNHDAMYWYRQDPGQGLRLIYYSQIVNDFQKGDIAEGYSVSREKKESFPLTVTSAQKNPTAFYLCASSIAGGHDTEAFFGQGTRLTVV.

The rearrangement joins TRBV4-2 to TRBJ1-2; D is possibly TRBD1 (5 bases). V lost 0 bases and J 4 bases, leaving 15 bases between the germline ends. The CDR3 is made up of 16 amino acids. Germline values: CDR1 LGHNA, CDR2 YNFKEQ. CDR3 region: CASSQDGGRGGYGYTF. Here the CDR3 DNA reads TGTGCCAGCAGCCAAGACGGGGGGAGGGGAGGCTATGGCTACACCTTC.

This chain links TRBV28 with TRBJ1-5; D might be TRBD1 (5 bases). The CDR3 extends over 15 amino acids. Germline V gives CDR1 MDHEN, CDR2 SYDVKM. V lost 3 bases and J 4 bases, leaving 13 bases between the germline ends. Here the CDR3 reads CASSLELEGNQPQHF. Written as DNA, the CDR3 is TGTGCCAGCAGTTTGGAGTTGGAGGGGAATCAGCCCCAGCATTTT.

This rearrangement joins TRBV4-3 to TRBJ2-7; D possibly corresponds to TRBD2 (7 bases). Germline V gene lookup returns CDR1 LGHNA and CDR2 YSLEER. The CDR3 consists of 15 residues. Trimming took 4 bases from V and 4 from J, leaving 17 bases between them. The CDR3 bases are TGCGCCAGCAGCCCAAAGCGAGGGGGAGGGTACGAGCAGTACTTC. This translates into CASSPKRGGGYEQYF.

V gene TRBV4-2 combines with J gene TRBJ2-7, with D unclear. Deletions cut 0 bases from V and 2 bases from J, with 14 bases between. The CDR3 has 16 amino acids. Germline V gives CDR1 LGHNA, CDR2 YNFKEQ. The CDR3 here is CASSQDHTVPAYEQYF. The DNA of the CDR3 is TGTGCCAGCAGCCAAGACCACACCGTGCCCGCCTACGAGCAGTACTTC.

In DNA, the CDR3 is TGTGCCAGCAGTGAAACAGGGTGGTACGAGCAGTACTTC. It yields the protein CASSETGWYEQYF. The chain links TRBV28 to TRBJ2-7; the D gene is possibly TRBD1 (6 bases). CDR3 length: 13 amino acids. From germline, CDR1 is MDHEN and CDR2 SYDVKM. Trimming stripped 5 bases from V and 4 bases from J, with 12 bases between.

The chain couples TRBV6-1 to TRBJ1-2, with D possibly TRBD1 on 5 matching bases. Germline lookup yields CDR1 MNHNS and CDR2 SASEGT. Trimming removed 7 bases from V and 3 bases from J, with 12 bases in between. The CDR3 is 13 amino acids. CDR3 sequence: CASIVGGDYGYTF. The CDR3 nucleotides are TGTGCCAGCATAGTGGGGGGTGACTATGGCTACACCTTC.

The chain employs TRBV11-3 and TRBJ1-1; the match to TRBD1 covers 8 bases. The V gene's germline CDR1 is SGHNT and CDR2 YENEEA. This CDR3 contains 15 residues. Germline trimming cut 5 bases from V and 5 bases from J; bases unmatched to any gene: 10. The CDR3 spells CASSRRTGSGTEAFF. The CDR3 DNA follows: TGTGCCAGCAGCCGCAGGACAGGGTCGGGTACTGAAGCTTTCTTT.